Following are 3 T cell receptor beta chains from one sample sequenced in a study of cytomegalovirus exposure and HLA in healthy donors. The PCR contained 60 Vbeta and 13 Jbeta primers. Some clones are missing from TCRdb's copy, which holds only in-frame ones; the method was immunoSEQ multiplex PCR. The sample contains roughly 33,000 clones, 80% of which appear only once. Sequencing was performed on PBMCs. The receptors originated from a male donor in good health and CMV-seronegative.

The V gene is TRBV9, the J gene TRBJ1-5, with TRBD1 as a possible D gene (6 bases). Between the trimmed V and J ends, which lost 4 bases and 0 bases, there was a span of 11 bases. The CDR3 is 15 residues long. CDR1 and CDR2 (germline): SGDLS, YYNGEE. This chain's CDR3 is CASSPGADSNQPQHF. The CDR3 coding sequence is TGTGCCAGCAGCCCAGGGGCGGATAGCAATCAGCCCCAGCATTTT. Drawing the rest from reference TRBV9 and TRBJ1-5, the complete variable domain is DSGVTQTPKHLITATGQRVTLRCSPRSGDLSVYWYQQSLDQGLQFLIQYYNGEERAKGNILERFSAQQFPDLHSELNLSSLELGDSALYFCASSPGADSNQPQHFGDGTRLSIL.

The chain links TRBV5-1 to TRBJ2-1; a weak D match, TRBD2 (5 bases). V lost 0 bases to trimming and J lost 3 bases, with 10 bases between them. CDR1 is SGHRS, CDR2 YFSETQ, per germline. This CDR3 contains 15 residues. The CDR3 reads CASSLAGDYYNEQFF. The CDR3 nucleotides read TGCGCCAGCAGCTTGGCCGGGGATTACTACAATGAGCAGTTCTTC.

V gene TRBV2 combines with J gene TRBJ1-6; D perhaps matches TRBD1 (5 bases). V lost 1 base and J 5 bases, leaving 6 bases between the germline ends. Per the germline V gene, CDR1 is SNHLY and CDR2 is FYNNEI. This CDR3 comprises 14 residues. CDR3 in amino acids: CASSEGQHNSPLHF. The DNA of the CDR3 is TGTGCCAGCAGTGAAGGACAGCATAATTCACCCCTCCACTTT.